This T cell receptor beta chain was sequenced in a study of PD-1 blockade in mismatch repair-deficient tumors listed by TCRdb under 2017. Turning to the overall study: The trial enrolled 65 to 100 consecutive patients with over 10 mismatch repair-deficient cancer types between September 2013 and September 2016, all previously treated and progressing. Tumor-associated T cell clones in the peripheral blood of patients responding to PD-1 blockade were tracked using deep sequencing of TCR CDR3 regions.

The library was made by the immunoSEQ multiplex PCR assay. The clones in this table, taken by TCRdb from immuneACCESS, are in-frame only. Not every clone is retained; where verified, under half of the shortfall comes from an unresolved V gene, and the cause of the rest is unknown. Here the sample has about 35,000 clones; around 80% occur a single time. The leading ten clones occupy 3% to 4% of the sample. The investigation overall reported the following: After pembrolizumab, tumor-resident clones, which were often undetectable in blood before treatment, expanded rapidly and then contracted, generally ahead of radiologic responses.

V lost 5 bases and J lost 5 bases, and the count of bases not matched to a germline gene is 11. The CDR3 contains 15 residues, cysteine and phenylalanine counted. Only CDR3 DNA remains: 45 bases, in frame from the first base. CDR1 SQVTM and CDR2 ANQGSEA were looked up in the germline V gene. For each enrolled patient, mismatch repair deficiency was established using either polymerase chain reaction or immunohistochemistry. TCR sequencing was performed for a few patients who responded to pembrolizumab therapy. In the phase II trial, pembrolizumab PD-1 blockade was tested prospectively in advanced mismatch repair-deficient cancers, no matter which tissue of origin the cancers came from. Peripheral blood T cell samples were serially collected before and at multiple times after PD-1 blockade was started. The timing of each blood sample was reported as weeks after the first dose of pembrolizumab. For this clone: Its antigen target is currently unknown. The record has no base qualities; no much larger clone is one base away.

This material consisted of PBMCs, taken around 6 weeks after starting pembrolizumab. The rearrangement joined TRBV29-1 to TRBJ1-2, and TRBD1 aligns with 10 junction nucleotides. This clonotype was obtained from an adult with mismatch repair-deficient cancer. The CDR3 sequence is CSVWRQGALKYGYTF. The bases read TGCAGCGTTTGGCGACAGGGGGCTTTAAAGTATGGCTACACCTTC.